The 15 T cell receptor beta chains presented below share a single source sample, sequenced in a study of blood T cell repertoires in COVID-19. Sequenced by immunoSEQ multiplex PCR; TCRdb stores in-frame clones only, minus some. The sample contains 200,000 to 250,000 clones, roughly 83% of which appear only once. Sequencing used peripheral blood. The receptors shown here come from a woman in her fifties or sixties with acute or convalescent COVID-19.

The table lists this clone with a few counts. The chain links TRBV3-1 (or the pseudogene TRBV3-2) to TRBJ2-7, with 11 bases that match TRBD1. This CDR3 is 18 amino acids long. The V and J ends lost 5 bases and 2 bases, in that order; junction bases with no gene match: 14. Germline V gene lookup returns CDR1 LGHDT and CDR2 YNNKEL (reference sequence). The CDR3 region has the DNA TGTGCCAGCAGCAAATCGGACAGGGGGCTAGCGGAGGCCTACGAGCAGTACTTC. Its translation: CASSKSDRGLAEAYEQYF.

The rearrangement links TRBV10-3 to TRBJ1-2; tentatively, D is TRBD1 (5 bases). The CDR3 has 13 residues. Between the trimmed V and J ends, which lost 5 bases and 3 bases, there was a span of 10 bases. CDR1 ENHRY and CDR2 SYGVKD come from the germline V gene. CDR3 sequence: CAISPGNYYGYTF. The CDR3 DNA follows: TGTGCCATCAGTCCAGGGAACTACTATGGCTACACCTTC.

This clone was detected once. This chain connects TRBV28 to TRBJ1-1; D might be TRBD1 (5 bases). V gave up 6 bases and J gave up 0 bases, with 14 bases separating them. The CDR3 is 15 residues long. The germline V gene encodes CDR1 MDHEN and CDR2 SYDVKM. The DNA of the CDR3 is TGTGCCAGCAGAGAGTCCCAGGGAATGAACACTGAAGCTTTCTTT. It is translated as CASRESQGMNTEAFF.

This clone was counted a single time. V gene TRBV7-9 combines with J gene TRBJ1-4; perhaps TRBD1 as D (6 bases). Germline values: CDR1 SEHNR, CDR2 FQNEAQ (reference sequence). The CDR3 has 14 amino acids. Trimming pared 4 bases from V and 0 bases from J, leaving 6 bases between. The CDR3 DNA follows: TGTGCCAGCAGCTGGACAGCAACTAATGAAAAACTGTTTTTT. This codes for CASSWTATNEKLFF.

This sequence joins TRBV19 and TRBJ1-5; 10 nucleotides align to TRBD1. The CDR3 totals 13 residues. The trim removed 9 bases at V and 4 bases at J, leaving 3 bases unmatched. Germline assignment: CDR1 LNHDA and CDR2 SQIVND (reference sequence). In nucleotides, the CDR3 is TGTGCCAGCAAGGGACAGGGGAATCAGCCCCAGCATTTT. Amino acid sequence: CASKGQGNQPQHF.

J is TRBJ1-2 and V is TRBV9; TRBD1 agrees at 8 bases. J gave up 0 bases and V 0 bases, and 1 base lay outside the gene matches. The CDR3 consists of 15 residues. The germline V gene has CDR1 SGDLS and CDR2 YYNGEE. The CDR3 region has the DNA TGTGCCAGCAGCGTAGCAGGGGGCACTAACTATGGCTACACCTTC. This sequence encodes CASSVAGGTNYGYTF. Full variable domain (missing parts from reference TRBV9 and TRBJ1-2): DSGVTQTPKHLITATGQRVTLRCSPRSGDLSVYWYQQSLDQGLQFLIQYYNGEERAKGNILERFSAQQFPDLHSELNLSSLELGDSALYFCASSVAGGTNYGYTFGSGTRLTVV.

Here the CDR3 DNA reads TGTGCCAGCACCCTGGGACAGGGCTTAGGTCAGCCCCAGCATTTT. Amino acid sequence: CASTLGQGLGQPQHF. The rearrangement uses TRBV6-5 and TRBJ1-5; 9 bases match TRBD1. The CDR3 has 15 amino acids. CDR1 is MNHEY, CDR2 SVGAGI, per germline. Trimming removed 7 bases from V and 6 bases from J; junction bases left unmatched: 10.

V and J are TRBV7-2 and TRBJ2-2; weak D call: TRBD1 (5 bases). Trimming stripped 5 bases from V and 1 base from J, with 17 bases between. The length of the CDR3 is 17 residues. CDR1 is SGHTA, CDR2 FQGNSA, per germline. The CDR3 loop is CASSPTAIQGNTGELFF. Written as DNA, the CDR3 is TGTGCCAGCAGCCCAACCGCAATTCAGGGGAACACCGGGGAGCTGTTTTTT. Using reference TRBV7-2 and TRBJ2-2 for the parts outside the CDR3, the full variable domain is GAGVSQSPSNKVTEKGKDVELRCDPISGHTALYWYRQSLGQGLEFLIYFQGNSAPDKSGLPSDRFSAERTGGSVSTLTIQRTQQEDSAVYLCASSPTAIQGNTGELFFGEGSRLTVL.

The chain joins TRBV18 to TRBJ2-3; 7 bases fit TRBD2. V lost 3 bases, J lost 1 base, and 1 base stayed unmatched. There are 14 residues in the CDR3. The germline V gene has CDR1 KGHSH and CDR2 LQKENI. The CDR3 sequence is CASSPRGGTDTQYF. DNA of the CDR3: TGTGCCAGCTCACCTCGGGGGGGCACAGATACGCAGTATTTT.

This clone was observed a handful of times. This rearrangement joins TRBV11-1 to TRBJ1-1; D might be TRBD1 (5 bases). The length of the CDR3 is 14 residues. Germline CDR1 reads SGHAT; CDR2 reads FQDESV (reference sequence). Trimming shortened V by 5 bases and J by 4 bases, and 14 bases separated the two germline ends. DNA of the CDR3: TGTGCCAGCAGCCCCGTTCGGGGGGGCACTGAAGCTTTCTTT. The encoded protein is CASSPVRGGTEAFF.

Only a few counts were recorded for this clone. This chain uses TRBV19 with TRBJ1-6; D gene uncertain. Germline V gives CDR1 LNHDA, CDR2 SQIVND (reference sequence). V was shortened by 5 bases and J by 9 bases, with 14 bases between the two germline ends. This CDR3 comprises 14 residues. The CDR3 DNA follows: TGTGCCAGTAGTCTAGCTTCGGCGGTTTCACCCCTCCACTTT. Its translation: CASSLASAVSPLHF.

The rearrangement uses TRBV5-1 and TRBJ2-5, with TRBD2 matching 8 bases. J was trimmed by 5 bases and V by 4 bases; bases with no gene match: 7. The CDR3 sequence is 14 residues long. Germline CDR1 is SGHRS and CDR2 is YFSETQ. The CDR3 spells CASSRSGSSETQYF. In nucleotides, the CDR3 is TGCGCCAGCAGCAGAAGCGGGAGCAGTGAGACCCAGTACTTC.

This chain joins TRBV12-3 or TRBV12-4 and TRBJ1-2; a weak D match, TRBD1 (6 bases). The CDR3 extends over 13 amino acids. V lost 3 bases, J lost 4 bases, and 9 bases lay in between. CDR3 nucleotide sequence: TGTGCCAGCAGTTTTGGACAGACCTATGGCTACACCTTC. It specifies CASSFGQTYGYTF.

The CDR3 is CASSLTDRDAYEQYF. The CDR3 coding sequence is TGTGCCAGCAGTTTAACAGACAGGGACGCCTACGAGCAGTACTTC. This sequence joins TRBV27 and TRBJ2-7; 7 nucleotides align to TRBD1. CDR1 and CDR2 from the germline V gene are MNHEY and SMNVEV (reference sequence). The junction had 6 bases not matched to a gene; V was cut back by 2 bases and J by 2 bases. The length of the CDR3 is 15 residues.

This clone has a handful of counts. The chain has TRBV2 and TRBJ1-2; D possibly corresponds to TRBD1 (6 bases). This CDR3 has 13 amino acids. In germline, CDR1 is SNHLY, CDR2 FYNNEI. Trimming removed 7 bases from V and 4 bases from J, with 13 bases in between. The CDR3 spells CASNREGFYGYTF. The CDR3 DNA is TGTGCCAGCAACAGGGAGGGATTCTATGGCTACACCTTC.